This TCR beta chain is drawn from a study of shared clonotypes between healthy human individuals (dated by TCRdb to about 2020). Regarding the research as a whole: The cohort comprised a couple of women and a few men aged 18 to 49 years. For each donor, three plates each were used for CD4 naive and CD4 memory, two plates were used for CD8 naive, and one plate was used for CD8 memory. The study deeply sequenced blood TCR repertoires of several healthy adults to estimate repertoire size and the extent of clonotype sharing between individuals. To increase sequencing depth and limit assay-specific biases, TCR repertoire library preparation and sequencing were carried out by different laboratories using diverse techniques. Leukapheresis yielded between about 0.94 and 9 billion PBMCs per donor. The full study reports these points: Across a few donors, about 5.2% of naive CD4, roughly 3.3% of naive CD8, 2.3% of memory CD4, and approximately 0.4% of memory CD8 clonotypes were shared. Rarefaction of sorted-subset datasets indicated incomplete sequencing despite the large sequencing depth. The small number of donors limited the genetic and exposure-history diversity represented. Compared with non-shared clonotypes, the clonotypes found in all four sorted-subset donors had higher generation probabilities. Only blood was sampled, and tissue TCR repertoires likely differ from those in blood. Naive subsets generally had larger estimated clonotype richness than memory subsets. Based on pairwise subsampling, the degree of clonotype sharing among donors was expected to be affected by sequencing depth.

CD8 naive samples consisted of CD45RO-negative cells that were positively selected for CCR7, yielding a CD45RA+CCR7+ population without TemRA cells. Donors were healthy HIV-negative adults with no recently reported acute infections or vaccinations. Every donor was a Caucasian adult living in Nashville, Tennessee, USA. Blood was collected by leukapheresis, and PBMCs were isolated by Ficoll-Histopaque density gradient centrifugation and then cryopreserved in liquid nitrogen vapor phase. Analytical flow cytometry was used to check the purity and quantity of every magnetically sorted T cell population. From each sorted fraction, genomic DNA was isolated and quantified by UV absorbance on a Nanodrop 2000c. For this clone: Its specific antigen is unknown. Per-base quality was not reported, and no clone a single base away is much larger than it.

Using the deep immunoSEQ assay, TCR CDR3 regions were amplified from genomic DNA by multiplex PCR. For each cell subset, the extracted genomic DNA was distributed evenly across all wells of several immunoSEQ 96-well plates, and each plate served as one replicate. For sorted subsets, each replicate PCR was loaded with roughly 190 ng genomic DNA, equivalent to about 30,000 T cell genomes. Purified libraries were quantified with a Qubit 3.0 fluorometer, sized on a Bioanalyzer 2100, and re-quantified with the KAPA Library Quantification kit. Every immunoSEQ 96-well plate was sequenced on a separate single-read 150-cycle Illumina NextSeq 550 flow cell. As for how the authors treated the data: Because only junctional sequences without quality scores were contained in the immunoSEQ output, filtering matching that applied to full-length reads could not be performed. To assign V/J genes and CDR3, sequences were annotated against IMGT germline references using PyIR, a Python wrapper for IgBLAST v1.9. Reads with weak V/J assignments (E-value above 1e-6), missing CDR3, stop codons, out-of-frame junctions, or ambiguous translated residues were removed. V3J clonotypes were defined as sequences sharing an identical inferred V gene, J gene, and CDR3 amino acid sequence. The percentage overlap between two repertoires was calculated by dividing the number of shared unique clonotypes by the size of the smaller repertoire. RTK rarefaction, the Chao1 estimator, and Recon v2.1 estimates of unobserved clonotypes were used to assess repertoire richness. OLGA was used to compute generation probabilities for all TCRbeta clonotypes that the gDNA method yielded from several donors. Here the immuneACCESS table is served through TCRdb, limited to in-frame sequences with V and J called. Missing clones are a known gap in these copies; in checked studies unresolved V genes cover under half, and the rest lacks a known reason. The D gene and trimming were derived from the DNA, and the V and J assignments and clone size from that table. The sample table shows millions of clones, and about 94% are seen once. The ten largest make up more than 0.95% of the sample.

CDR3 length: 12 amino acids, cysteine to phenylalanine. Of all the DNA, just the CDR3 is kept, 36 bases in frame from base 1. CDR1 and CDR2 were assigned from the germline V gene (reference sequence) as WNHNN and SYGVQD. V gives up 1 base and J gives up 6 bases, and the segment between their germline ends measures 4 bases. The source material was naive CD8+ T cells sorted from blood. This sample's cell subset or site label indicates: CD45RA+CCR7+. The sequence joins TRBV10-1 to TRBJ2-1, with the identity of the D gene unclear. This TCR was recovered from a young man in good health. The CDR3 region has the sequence CASSEFLNEQFF. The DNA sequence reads TGCGCCAGCAGTGAGTTTCTCAATGAGCAGTTCTTC.